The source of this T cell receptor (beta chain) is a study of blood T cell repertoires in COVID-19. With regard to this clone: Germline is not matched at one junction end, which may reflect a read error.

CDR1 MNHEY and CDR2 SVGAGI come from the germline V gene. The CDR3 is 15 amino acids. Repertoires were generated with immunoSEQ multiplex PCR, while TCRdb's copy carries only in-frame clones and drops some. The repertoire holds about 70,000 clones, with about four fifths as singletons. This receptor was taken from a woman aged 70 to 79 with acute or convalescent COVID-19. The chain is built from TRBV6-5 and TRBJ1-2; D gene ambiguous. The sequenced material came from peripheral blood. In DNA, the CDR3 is TGTGCCAGCGTGGTTTCCGGCAACCCTAACTATGGCTACATCTTC. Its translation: CASVVSGNPNYGYIF.